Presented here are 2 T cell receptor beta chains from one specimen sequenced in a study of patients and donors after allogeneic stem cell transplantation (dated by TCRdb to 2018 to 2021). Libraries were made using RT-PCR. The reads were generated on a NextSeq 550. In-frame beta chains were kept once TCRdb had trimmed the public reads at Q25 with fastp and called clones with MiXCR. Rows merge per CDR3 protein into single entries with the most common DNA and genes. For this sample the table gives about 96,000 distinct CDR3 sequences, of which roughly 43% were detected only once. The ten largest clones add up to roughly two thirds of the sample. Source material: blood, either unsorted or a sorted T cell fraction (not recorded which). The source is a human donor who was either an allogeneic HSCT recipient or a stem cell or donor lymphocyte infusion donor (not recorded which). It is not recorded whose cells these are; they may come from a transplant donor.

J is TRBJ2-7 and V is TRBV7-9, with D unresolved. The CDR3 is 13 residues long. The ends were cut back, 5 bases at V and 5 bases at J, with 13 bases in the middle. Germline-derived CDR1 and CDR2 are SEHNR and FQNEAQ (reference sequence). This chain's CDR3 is CASSIGPTNEQYF. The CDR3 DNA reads TGTGCCAGCAGCATCGGACCCACTAACGAGCAGTACTTC. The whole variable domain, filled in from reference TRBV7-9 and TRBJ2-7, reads DTGVSQNPRHKITKRGQNVTFRCDPISEHNRLYWYRQTLGQGPEFLTYFQNEAQLEKSRLLSDRFSAERPKGSFSTLEIQRTEQGDSAMYLCASSIGPTNEQYFGPGTRLTVT.

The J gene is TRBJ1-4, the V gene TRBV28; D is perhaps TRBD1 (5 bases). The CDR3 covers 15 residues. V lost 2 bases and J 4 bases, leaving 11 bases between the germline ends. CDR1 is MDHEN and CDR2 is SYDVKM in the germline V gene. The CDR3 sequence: CASSLAGFSNEKLFF. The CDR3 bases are TGTGCCAGCAGTTTAGCAGGGTTTAGTAATGAAAAACTGTTTTTT.